These 25 T cell receptor beta chains share one sample of origin, sequenced in a study of CD8 T cells in Susac syndrome. RNA totalling about 0.45 to 1 ug underwent reverse transcription with random hexamers. TCRdb itself ran the immunoSEQ multiplex PCR reads through MiXCR, one entry per CDR3 protein. Here the sample spans roughly 200,000 distinct CDR3 sequences, under 95% being singletons. Specimen: CD4+ T cells from PBMCs. Receptors originate from a human donor with Susac syndrome.

This clonotype has just one count. V is TRBV30 and J is TRBJ2-1; D is possibly TRBD2 (5 bases). The CDR3 totals 11 residues. Germline CDR1 reads GTSNPN; CDR2 reads SVGIG (reference sequence). The germline V and J ends were trimmed by 3 bases and 10 bases, with 10 bases remaining between them. CDR3 nucleotides: TGTGCCTGGAGGCCAACGGGGGAGCAGTTCTTC. Its translation: CAWRPTGEQFF.

The chain recombines TRBV19 with TRBJ2-1, with 12 bases lining up with TRBD2. The germline CDR1 and CDR2 sequences are LNHDA and SQIVND (reference sequence). Trimming took 3 bases from V and 3 from J; bases not matched to a gene: 15. The length of the CDR3 is 20 residues. The CDR3 region is CASSIPRDSSGGARYNEQFF. In nucleotides, the CDR3 is TGTGCCAGTAGTATTCCCCGAGATTCTAGCGGGGGGGCTCGCTACAATGAGCAGTTCTTC.

The chain couples TRBV20-1 to TRBJ1-5, with 9 bases lining up with TRBD1. The germline CDR1 and CDR2 sequences are DFQATT and SNEGSKA (reference sequence). The CDR3 has 16 residues. Losses at the gene ends were 0 bases for V and 6 bases for J; bases not matched to a gene: 9. CDR3 sequence reads: CSARDSRQGGSQPQHF. DNA for the CDR3: TGCAGTGCTAGAGATTCAAGACAGGGGGGAAGTCAGCCCCAGCATTTT.

The genes are TRBV6-5 and TRBJ1-1; TRBD1 might be the D (6 bases). CDR1 is MNHEY, CDR2 SVGAGI, per germline. V gave up 4 bases and J gave up 4 bases, with 13 bases separating them. The CDR3 is made up of 14 amino acids. The CDR3 DNA is TGTGCCAGCAGTTTCTACAGGGAAGGCACTGAAGCTTTCTTT. This translates into CASSFYREGTEAFF.

The gene calls are TRBV20-1 and TRBJ2-4, with TRBD1 matching over 8 bases. Looked up from germline, CDR1 is DFQATT and CDR2 is SNEGSKA (reference sequence). This CDR3 contains 14 residues. Trimming cost V 1 base and J 8 bases; bases outside gene matches: 7. In DNA form, the CDR3 reads TGCAGTGCTAGAGTTCGGACAGGGAACGACATTCAGTACTTC. Its translation is CSARVRTGNDIQYF.

The chain uses TRBV3-1 and TRBJ2-3; maybe TRBD2 (5 bases). Germline assignment: CDR1 LGHDT and CDR2 YNNKEL (reference sequence). V lost 4 bases and J 3 bases, leaving 11 bases between the germline ends. This CDR3 has 14 amino acids. Here the CDR3 reads CASSRLSYTDTQYF. CDR3 DNA: TGTGCCAGCAGCCGACTAAGTTATACAGATACGCAGTATTTT.

The chain recombines TRBV7-2 with TRBJ2-1; tentative D call: TRBD1 (5 bases). Germline values: CDR1 SGHTA, CDR2 FQGNSA. Trimming cost V 1 base and J 5 bases, with 15 bases left between them. The CDR3 covers 16 residues. This chain's CDR3 is CASSLGGAGYNNEQFF. The CDR3 nucleotides are TGTGCCAGCAGCTTAGGAGGAGCAGGGTACAACAATGAGCAGTTCTTC. The variable domain in full, completed from reference TRBV7-2 and TRBJ2-1, reads GAGVSQSPSNKVTEKGKDVELRCDPISGHTALYWYRQSLGQGLEFLIYFQGNSAPDKSGLPSDRFSAERTGGSVSTLTIQRTQQEDSAVYLCASSLGGAGYNNEQFFGPGTRLTVL.

This rearrangement joins TRBV2 to TRBJ1-2; weak D call: TRBD1 (6 bases). Trimming removed 4 bases at V and 6 bases at J, with 12 bases between. The length of the CDR3 is 13 residues. Germline lookup yields CDR1 SNHLY and CDR2 FYNNEI. Written as DNA, the CDR3 is TGTGCCAGCAGTGTCAAACAGGGTCATGGCTACACCTTC. Its translation: CASSVKQGHGYTF.

CDR3: CASSRHGTLYEQYF. The DNA of the CDR3 is TGTGCCAGCAGCAGGCACGGGACCCTCTACGAGCAGTACTTC. The chain has TRBV5-4 and TRBJ2-7, with D perhaps assigned TRBD1 or TRBD2 (5 bases each). The germline V gene has CDR1 SGHNT and CDR2 YYREEE (reference sequence). V dropped 4 bases and J dropped 3 bases, with 14 bases sitting between them. The CDR3 consists of 14 residues.

The rearrangement joins TRBV2 to TRBJ2-6; D not resolved. Germline CDR1 and CDR2: SNHLY and FYNNEI. This CDR3 comprises 16 residues. V was pared by 0 bases and J by 0 bases, with 6 bases between. The CDR3 region is CASSEAELSGANVLTF. CDR3 in DNA: TGTGCCAGCAGTGAAGCTGAGCTCTCTGGGGCCAACGTCCTGACTTTC.

The V and J genes are TRBV5-1 and TRBJ2-7, with TRBD2 matching 9 bases. The CDR3 is made up of 16 amino acids. V shed 0 bases, J shed 7 bases, and the junction held 11 bases outside the gene matches. Germline CDR1 reads SGHRS; CDR2 reads YFSETQ. CDR3 protein: CASSLVAGVRGEEQYF. CDR3 nucleotide sequence: TGCGCCAGCAGCTTGGTAGCGGGGGTCCGCGGTGAAGAGCAGTACTTC.

This rearrangement joins TRBV2 to TRBJ2-2; no reliable D call. Trimming removed 10 bases at V and 4 bases at J, with 16 bases between. Germline V gene lookup returns CDR1 SNHLY and CDR2 FYNNEI. This CDR3 has 14 residues. The CDR3 here is CATLRQSRTGELFF. CDR3 nucleotide sequence: TGTGCCACTCTTAGGCAATCCCGCACCGGGGAGCTGTTTTTT.

The chain employs TRBV7-9 and TRBJ1-2; perhaps TRBD1 as D (6 bases). The V gene lost 5 bases and the J gene lost 7 bases, with 11 bases spanning the gap. Looked up from germline, CDR1 is SEHNR and CDR2 is FQNEAQ (reference sequence). This CDR3 is 12 amino acids long. CDR3 bases: TGTGCCAGCAGCCACAGGGTATCTGGCTACACCTTC. It yields the protein CASSHRVSGYTF.

This clonotype has just one count. The chain has TRBV15 and TRBJ1-1; 7 bases are shared with TRBD1. The CDR3 has 14 amino acids. Germline V CDR1 and CDR2: LNHNV, YYDKDF (reference sequence). With V trimmed by 2 bases and J by 4 bases, 4 bases remained unmatched. In DNA form, the CDR3 reads TGTGCCACCAGCAGATACAGGGGAAGCACTGAAGCTTTCTTT. It codes for CATSRYRGSTEAFF.

This rearrangement joins TRBV19 to TRBJ2-1; 9 nucleotides agree with TRBD1. The CDR3 sequence is 15 residues long. V dropped 5 bases and J dropped 10; count of bases not matched to a gene: 12. Germline V gene lookup returns CDR1 LNHDA and CDR2 SQIVND (reference sequence). The CDR3 DNA sequence: TGTGCCAGTAGTTTGGGTAGGACAGGGGAGGGGGAGCAGTTCTTC. It encodes CASSLGRTGEGEQFF.

The rearrangement joins TRBV7-9 to TRBJ1-5; D is possibly TRBD1 (6 bases). V shed 4 bases and J shed 4 bases, with 11 bases lying between them. The CDR3 has 14 residues. Germline V CDR1 and CDR2: SEHNR, FQNEAQ (reference sequence). The CDR3 protein is CASSSGGANQPQHF. CDR3 nucleotides: TGTGCCAGCAGCTCCGGGGGGGCGAATCAGCCCCAGCATTTT. Supplemented by reference TRBV7-9 and TRBJ1-5, the full variable domain reads DTGVSQNPRHKITKRGQNVTFRCDPISEHNRLYWYRQTLGQGPEFLTYFQNEAQLEKSRLLSDRFSAERPKGSFSTLEIQRTEQGDSAMYLCASSSGGANQPQHFGDGTRLSIL.

As concerns this clonotype: The CDR3 ends on some other residue instead of the conserved phenylalanine or tryptophan, so this is likely a read error. This chain connects TRBV9 to TRBJ2-7; weak D call: TRBD2 (5 bases). Germline lookup yields CDR1 SGDLS and CDR2 YYNGEE. The ends were cut back, 1 base at V and 3 bases at J, with 11 bases in the middle. CDR3 length: 14 residues. CDR3 DNA: TGTGCCAGCAGCGTATCGGAGGTTTTCTACGAGCAGTACTCC. It translates to CASSVSEVFYEQYS.

V usage is TRBV30 and J usage is TRBJ1-1; D uncertain. Germline CDR1 and CDR2: GTSNPN and SVGIG (reference sequence). The CDR3 has 12 amino acids. Between the trimmed V and J ends, which lost 0 bases and 10 bases, there was a span of 12 bases. The CDR3 loop reads CAWSVQTPGAFF. The CDR3 DNA follows: TGTGCCTGGAGTGTACAGACCCCTGGAGCTTTCTTT.

The J gene is TRBJ2-6, the V gene TRBV12-3 or TRBV12-4; D uncertain. This CDR3 is built from 15 residues. The V end was cut by 6 bases, the J end by 1 base, with 10 bases between. Written as DNA, the CDR3 is TGTGCCAGCAGCCCTCCCTATTCTGGGGCCAACGTCCTGACTTTC. It specifies CASSPPYSGANVLTF.

V and J are TRBV7-9 and TRBJ1-2, with TRBD1 matching over 7 bases. Per the germline V gene, CDR1 is SEHNR and CDR2 is FQNEAQ (reference sequence). V shed 3 bases, J shed 3 bases, and the junction held 7 bases outside the gene matches. This CDR3 is 15 amino acids long. The CDR3, as DNA: TGTGCCAGCAGCTTGGGGGACAGCGGGGACTATGGCTACACCTTC. Translated, it gives CASSLGDSGDYGYTF. Looking up the rest from reference TRBV7-9 and TRBJ1-2 gives the full variable domain: DTGVSQNPRHKITKRGQNVTFRCDPISEHNRLYWYRQTLGQGPEFLTYFQNEAQLEKSRLLSDRFSAERPKGSFSTLEIQRTEQGDSAMYLCASSLGDSGDYGYTFGSGTRLTVV.

V is TRBV6-2 or TRBV6-3 and J is TRBJ1-6; 7 bases fit TRBD1. The V segment lost 9 bases and the J segment 10 bases; nucleotides outside the gene matches: 9. The germline gives CDR1 MNHEY, CDR2 SVGEGT. This CDR3 contains 13 residues. The CDR3 loop is CASSDRLESPLHF. DNA for the CDR3: TGTGCCAGTTCGGACAGGTTGGAGTCACCCCTCCACTTT.

The genes are TRBV7-2 and TRBJ2-3, with D possibly matching TRBD2 (7 bases). Between the trimmed V and J ends, which lost 4 bases and 10 bases, there was a span of 12 bases. The V gene's germline CDR1 is SGHTA and CDR2 FQGNSA. The CDR3 length is 12 residues. The CDR3 DNA sequence: TGTGCCAGCAGCTCCGGGGGGCTCCCGCAGTATTTT. It is translated as CASSSGGLPQYF.

The chain links TRBV7-3 to TRBJ2-7, with TRBD1 identical over 7 bases. The CDR3 covers 15 residues. Germline CDR1 reads SGHTA; CDR2 reads FQGTGA. The junction had 7 bases not matched to a gene; V was cut back by 1 base and J by 4 bases. In nucleotides, the CDR3 is TGTGCCAGCAGCTTAAACAGGGGTGTAGGGTACGAGCAGTACTTC. Amino acids: CASSLNRGVGYEQYF.

The genes are TRBV9 and TRBJ2-1; unclear D gene. Germline V CDR1 and CDR2: SGDLS, YYNGEE. V lost 0 bases and J 2 bases, leaving 12 bases between the germline ends. CDR3 size: 16 residues. CDR3 bases: TGTGCCAGCAGCGTAGATGACTTCCTTCCCTACAATGAGCAGTTCTTC. Translated, it gives CASSVDDFLPYNEQFF.

The chain links TRBV12-3 or TRBV12-4 to TRBJ1-5; 7 bases match TRBD1. This CDR3 comprises 16 residues. J gave up 0 bases and V 5 bases, and 7 bases lay outside the gene matches. In nucleotides, the CDR3 is TGTGCCAGCAGTCTACACAGGGGACATAGCAATCAGCCCCAGCATTTT. This codes for CASSLHRGHSNQPQHF.